The present T cell receptor beta chain was sequenced within a study of T-cell reconstitution after alpha-beta-depleted transplantation in children. Study findings and constraints: T-cell counts and diversity at one year post-transplant came mainly from newly produced T cells.

This CDR3 spans 13 amino acids. CDR1 and CDR2 from the germline V gene are ENHRY and SYGVKD. The TCRbeta library incorporated unique molecular identifiers. MiXCR, applied by TCRdb to the PCR reads, yields one record per CDR3 protein. The data contain about a million distinct CDR3 sequences, 25% to 35% of them seen just once; the ten biggest clones take up about 28%. In regard to this clonotype: Its antigen is not known. The junction departs from germline at one end; a sequencing error may be responsible.

The chain employs TRBV10-3 and TRBJ1-2, with D possibly TRBD1 on 5 matching bases. Sequencing was performed on PBMCs, mostly from graft donor cells, taken 360 days after TCRalphabeta/CD19-depleted stem cell transplant. This clonotype was obtained from a boy under two years old who had a stem cell transplant for SCID, so the T cells may come from the graft donor. CDR3 sequence (DNA): TGTGCCATCAGTGATGACAGCGTCTATGGTTACACCTTC. As protein: CAISDDSVYGYTF.